This is a list of T cell receptor beta chains from one sample in a study of long-term antiretroviral therapy in people with HIV. Data came from immunoSEQ multiplex PCR; TCRdb stores just in-frame clones and leaves some out. This sample has approximately 15,000 clones, with 84% found just once. This sample comprised unsorted PBMCs, obtained 0.4 years after starting antiretroviral therapy. These receptors were taken from a man aged 30-40 years with HIV. Each CDR3 is given with its conserved first and last residue. The D gene is left open where the match is weak. Some rows have no size entry. The others give once, few or many, or a class for an expanded clone.

clone_size j_call d_call v_call cdr3_nt cdr3_aa
. TRBJ2-5 TRBD2 TRBV28 TGTGCCAGCAGTCCCTCGGGGGGTTCAGAGACCCAGTACTTC CASSPSGGSETQYF
. TRBJ1-1 TRBD1 TRBV18 TGTGCCAGCTCACCAGGGACAGGAGGTTTCTTT CASSPGTGGFF
. TRBJ2-7 . TRBV28 TGTGCCAGCAGCCCCCCGGGCGCCTACGAGCAGTACTTC CASSPPGAYEQYF
. TRBJ2-7 . TRBV2 TGTGCCAGCAAGAGTGGATCCTACGAGCAGTACTTC CASKSGSYEQYF
once TRBJ1-1 . TRBV7-2 TGTGCCAGCAGCCACGGAGGGGGCACTGAAGCTTTCTTT CASSHGGGTEAFF
. TRBJ1-2 . TRBV7-2 TGTGCCAGCAGCTTAGGAGTGGTGGATAGCTGGAAGGACTATGGCTACACCTTC CASSLGVVDSWKDYGYTF
. TRBJ2-5 TRBD2 TRBV10-3 TGTGCCATCAGTTTTCTAGCGGGGCAAGAGACCCAGTACTTC CAISFLAGQETQYF
. TRBJ1-2 TRBD1 TRBV4-3 TGCGCCAGCAGCCCCGGGACAGGGTTTGACTACACCTTC CASSPGTGFDYTF
. TRBJ2-2 . TRBV21-1 TGTGCCAGCAGCAAAAGCGGGGCTAGGGGTACCGGGGAGCTGTTTTTT CASSKSGARGTGELFF
. TRBJ1-3 TRBD1 TRBV5-1 TGCGCCAGCAGGGATACAGGGGGCCCCTCTGGAAACACCATATATTTT CASRDTGGPSGNTIYF